The entry that follows covers one TCR beta chain sequence. Its target is not known. The entry originates in a study of cytomegalovirus exposure and HLA in healthy donors. General observations from the study: It was 160 or so TCR beta chains that were listed as cytomegalovirus-associated. In a later analysis, at a false discovery rate of 0.05, 15,000 to 20,000 TCR beta sequences matched HLA alleles.

In the PCR, 60 Vbeta and 13 Jbeta primers were used. TCRdb keeps only in-frame clones here, not all; method: immunoSEQ multiplex PCR. The repertoire holds fewer than 100,000 clones, with less than 80% as singletons. The CDR3 has 14 amino acids. Per germline, CDR1 MNHEY and CDR2 SVGAGI. J lost 7 bases, V lost 6 bases, and 8 bases had no gene match. Sample: PBMCs. V gene TRBV6-5 combines with J gene TRBJ1-2; 10 nucleotides align to TRBD1. This sequence was found in a woman aged 40-49 years in good health and CMV-seropositive. The CDR3 coding sequence is TGTGCCAGCAGCCGGGGGACAGGGGAAGGTGGCTACACCTTC. As protein: CASSRGTGEGGYTF.